This entry features one T cell receptor (beta chain) sequence. Only in-frame clones appear in the TCRdb table, and some are missing; sequencing was by immunoSEQ multiplex PCR. Of about 55,000 clones in the sample, just over 90% were seen once. This sample is drawn from a study of T cell changes during pregnancy in multiple sclerosis. Germline V CDR1 and CDR2: LNHNV, YYDKDF (reference sequence). The V gene lost 1 base and the J gene lost 3 bases, with 7 bases spanning the gap. This CDR3 contains 13 residues. The source material was CD8+ T cells from peripheral blood mononuclear cells, sampled in the second trimester of pregnancy. The chain is built from TRBV15 and TRBJ2-7; D is unclear. The sequence was obtained from a female donor with multiple sclerosis, enrolled in a pregnancy study. CDR3 in amino acids: CATSRGLVYEQYF. The CDR3 nucleotides are TGTGCCACCAGCAGAGGACTGGTCTACGAGCAGTACTTC.